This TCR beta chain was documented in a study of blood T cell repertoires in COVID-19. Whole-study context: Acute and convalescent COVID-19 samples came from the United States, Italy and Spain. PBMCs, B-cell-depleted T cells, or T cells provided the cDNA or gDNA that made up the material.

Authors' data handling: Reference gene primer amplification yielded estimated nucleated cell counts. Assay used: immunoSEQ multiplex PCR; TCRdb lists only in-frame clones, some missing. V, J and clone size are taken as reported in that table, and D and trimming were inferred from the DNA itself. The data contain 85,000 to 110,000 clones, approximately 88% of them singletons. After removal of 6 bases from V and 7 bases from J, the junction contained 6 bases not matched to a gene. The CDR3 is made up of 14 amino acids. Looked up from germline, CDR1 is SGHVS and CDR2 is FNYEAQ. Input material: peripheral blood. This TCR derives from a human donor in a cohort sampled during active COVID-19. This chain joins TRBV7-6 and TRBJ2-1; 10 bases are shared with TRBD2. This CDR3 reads CASRKRGGWNEQFF. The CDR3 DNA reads TGTGCCAGCAGGAAGCGGGGGGGCTGGAATGAGCAGTTCTTC.